The text below deals with one T cell receptor beta chain. The data belong to a study of blood T cell repertoires in COVID-19. At the level of the study: Both acute and convalescent COVID-19 samples were obtained from the United States, Italy and Spain.

Germline CDR1 and CDR2: SGHRS and YFSETQ. The CDR3 covers 17 residues. The trim removed 5 bases at V and 4 bases at J, leaving 10 bases unmatched. Produced via immunoSEQ multiplex PCR; TCRdb's table is partial and in-frame only. Of 100,000 to 150,000 clones listed, around 87% are singletons. Sequenced: peripheral blood. The sequence was obtained from a woman in her sixties or seventies with acute or convalescent COVID-19. J is TRBJ2-5 and V is TRBV5-1; TRBD2 agrees at 14 bases. CDR3 amino acids: CASSPGLAGVGGETQYF. The CDR3 nucleotides read TGCGCCAGCAGTCCGGGACTAGCGGGAGTAGGGGGAGAGACCCAGTACTTC. The full variable domain, in which reference TRBV5-1 and TRBJ2-5 provide the parts outside the CDR3, is KAGVTQTPRYLIKTRGQQVTLSCSPISGHRSVSWYQQTPGQGLQFLFEYFSETQRNKGNFPGRFSGRQFSNSRSEMNVSTLELGDSALYLCASSPGLAGVGGETQYFGPGTRLLVL.